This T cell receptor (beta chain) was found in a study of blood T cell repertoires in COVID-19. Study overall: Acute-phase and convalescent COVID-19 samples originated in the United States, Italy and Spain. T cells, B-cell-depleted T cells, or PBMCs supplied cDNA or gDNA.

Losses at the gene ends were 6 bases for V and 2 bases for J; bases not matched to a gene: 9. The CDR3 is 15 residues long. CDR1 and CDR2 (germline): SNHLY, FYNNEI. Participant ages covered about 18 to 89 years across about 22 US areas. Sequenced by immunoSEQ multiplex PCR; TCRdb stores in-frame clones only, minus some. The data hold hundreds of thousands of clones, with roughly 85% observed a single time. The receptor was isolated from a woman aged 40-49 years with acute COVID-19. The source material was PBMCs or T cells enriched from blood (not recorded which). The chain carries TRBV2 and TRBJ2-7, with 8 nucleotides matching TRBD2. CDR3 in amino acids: CASRGRLANTYEQYF. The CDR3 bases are TGTGCCAGCAGGGGGCGACTAGCGAACACCTACGAGCAGTACTTC.